Sequencing of this T cell receptor (beta chain) was carried out in a study of T cells in Graves' hyperthyroidism and ophthalmopathy. General study points: With a median lead of roughly 6.8 months before onset, the model predicted ophthalmopathy.

TCR beta CDR3 sequences were amplified from RNA transcripts. Using the HTBI primer set, a first-round RT-PCR was run on the TCR CDR3. Via MiXCR, TCRdb re-called the multiplex PCR reads, giving one row per CDR3 protein. The top ten clones hold around 70% of a sample with a few hundred thousand distinct CDR3 sequences, around 25% of them seen once. This clonotype was seen a handful of times. Its antigen is undetermined. In making diagnoses, clinical symptoms, serum thyroxine and TRAb, thyroid ultrasound and orbital computed tomography were all used. CDR1 MNHGY and CDR2 SAAAGT come from the germline V gene. The CDR3 loop spans 14 amino acids. Trimming removed 5 bases from V and 4 bases from J, with 11 bases in between.

Material: blood. The sequence derives from a man aged 45-65 years with Graves' hyperthyroidism. The chain joins TRBV6-8 to TRBJ2-2; either TRBD1 or TRBD2 may supply D (6 bases each). The CDR3 is CASSAGQGTGELFF. The CDR3 coding sequence is TGTGCCAGCAGTGCGGGACAAGGCACCGGGGAGCTGTTTTTT.